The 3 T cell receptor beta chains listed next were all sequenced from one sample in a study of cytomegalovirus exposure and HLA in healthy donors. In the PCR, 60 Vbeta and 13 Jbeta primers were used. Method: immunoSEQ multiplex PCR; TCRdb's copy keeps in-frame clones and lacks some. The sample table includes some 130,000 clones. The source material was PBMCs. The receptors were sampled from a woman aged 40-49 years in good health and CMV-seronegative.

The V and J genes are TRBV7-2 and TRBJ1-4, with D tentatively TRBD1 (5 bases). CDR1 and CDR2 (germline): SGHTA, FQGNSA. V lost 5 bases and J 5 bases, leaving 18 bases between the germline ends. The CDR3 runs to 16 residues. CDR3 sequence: CASSSRGRGPNEKLFF. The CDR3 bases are TGTGCCAGCAGCAGCCGAGGAAGGGGCCCGAATGAAAAACTGTTTTTT.

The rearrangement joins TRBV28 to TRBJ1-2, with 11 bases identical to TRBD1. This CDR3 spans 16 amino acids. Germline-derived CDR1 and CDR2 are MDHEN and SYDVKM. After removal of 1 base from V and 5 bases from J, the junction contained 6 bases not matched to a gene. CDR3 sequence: CASSLYTGTGGYGYTF. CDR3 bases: TGTGCCAGCAGTTTATATACCGGGACAGGGGGGTATGGCTACACCTTC.

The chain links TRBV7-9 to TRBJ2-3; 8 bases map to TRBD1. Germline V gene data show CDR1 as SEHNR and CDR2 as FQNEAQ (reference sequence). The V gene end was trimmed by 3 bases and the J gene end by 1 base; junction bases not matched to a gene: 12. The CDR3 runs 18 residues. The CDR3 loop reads CASSFRDRRSFRTDTQYF. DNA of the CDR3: TGTGCCAGCAGCTTCCGGGACAGGCGCTCTTTTCGCACAGATACGCAGTATTTT.